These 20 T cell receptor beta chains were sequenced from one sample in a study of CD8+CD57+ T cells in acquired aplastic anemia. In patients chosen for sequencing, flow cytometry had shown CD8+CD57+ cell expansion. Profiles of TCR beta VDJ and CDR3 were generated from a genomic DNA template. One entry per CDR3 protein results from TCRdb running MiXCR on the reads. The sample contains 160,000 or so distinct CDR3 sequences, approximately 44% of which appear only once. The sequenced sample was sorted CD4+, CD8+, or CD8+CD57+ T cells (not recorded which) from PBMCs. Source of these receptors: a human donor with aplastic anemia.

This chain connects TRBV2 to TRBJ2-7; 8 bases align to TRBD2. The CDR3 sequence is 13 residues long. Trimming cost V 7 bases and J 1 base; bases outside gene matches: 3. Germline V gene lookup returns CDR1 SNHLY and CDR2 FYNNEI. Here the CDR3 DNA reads TGTGCCAGCAAGGCGGGGGGATCCTACGAGCAGTACTTC. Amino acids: CASKAGGSYEQYF.

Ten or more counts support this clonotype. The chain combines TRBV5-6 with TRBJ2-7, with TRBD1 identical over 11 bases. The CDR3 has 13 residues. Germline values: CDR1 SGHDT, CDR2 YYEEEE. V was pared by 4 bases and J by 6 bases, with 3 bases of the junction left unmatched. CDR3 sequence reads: CASSIGTGGEQYV. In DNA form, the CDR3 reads TGTGCCAGCAGCATTGGGACAGGGGGCGAGCAGTACGTC.

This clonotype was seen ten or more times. The CDR3 loop reads CASSFNNPGGGFPSGANVLTF. CDR3 in DNA: TGTGCCAGCAGCTTTAATAATCCGGGGGGCGGATTCCCCTCTGGGGCCAACGTCCTGACTTTC. This chain uses TRBV11-1 with TRBJ2-6; the D gene is possibly TRBD2 (7 bases). Between the trimmed V and J ends, which lost 3 bases and 0 bases, there was a span of 24 bases. Germline-derived CDR1 and CDR2 are SGHAT and FQDESV (reference sequence). The CDR3 spans 21 residues.

The CDR3 is CASSYGETANTEAFF. The CDR3 DNA follows: TGTGCCAGCAGTTACGGGGAGACGGCTAACACTGAAGCTTTCTTT. This chain joins TRBV6-2 or TRBV6-3 and TRBJ1-1; D not certain. Trimming removed 2 bases at V and 2 bases at J, with 12 bases between. Per germline, CDR1 MNHEY and CDR2 SVGEGT. The length of the CDR3 is 15 residues.

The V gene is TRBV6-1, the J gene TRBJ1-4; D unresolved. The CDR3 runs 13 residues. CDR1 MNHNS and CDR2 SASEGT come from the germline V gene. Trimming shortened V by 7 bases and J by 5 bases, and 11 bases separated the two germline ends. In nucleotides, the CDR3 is TGTGCCAGCATCTTCGGGCGAAATGAAAAACTGTTTTTT. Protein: CASIFGRNEKLFF.

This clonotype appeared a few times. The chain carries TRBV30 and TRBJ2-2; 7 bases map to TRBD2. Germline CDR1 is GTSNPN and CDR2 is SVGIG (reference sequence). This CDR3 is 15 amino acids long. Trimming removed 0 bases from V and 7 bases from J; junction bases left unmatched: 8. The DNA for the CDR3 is TGTGCCTGGAGTGTTGGGGAGGGCCGCGGCGGGGAGCTGTTTTTT. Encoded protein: CAWSVGEGRGGELFF.

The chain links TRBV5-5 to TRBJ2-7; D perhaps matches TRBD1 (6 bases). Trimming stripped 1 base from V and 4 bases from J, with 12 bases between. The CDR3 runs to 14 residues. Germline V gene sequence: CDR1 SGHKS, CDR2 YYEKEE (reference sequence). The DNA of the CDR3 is TGTGCCAGCAGCTTGATGGTGGGGACATACGAGCAGTACTTC. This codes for CASSLMVGTYEQYF.

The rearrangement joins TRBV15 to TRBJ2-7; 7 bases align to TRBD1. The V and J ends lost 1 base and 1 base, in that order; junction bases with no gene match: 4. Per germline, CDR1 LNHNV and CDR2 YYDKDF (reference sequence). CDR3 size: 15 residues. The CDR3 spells CATSRVGTVSYEQYF. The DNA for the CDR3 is TGTGCCACCAGCAGAGTGGGGACAGTTTCCTACGAGCAGTACTTC. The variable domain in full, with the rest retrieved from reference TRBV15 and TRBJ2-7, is DAMVIQNPRYQVTQFGKPVTLSCSQTLNHNVMYWYQQKSSQAPKLLFHYYDKDFNNEADTPDNFQSRRPNTSFCFLDIRSPGLGDTAMYLCATSRVGTVSYEQYFGPGTRLTVT.

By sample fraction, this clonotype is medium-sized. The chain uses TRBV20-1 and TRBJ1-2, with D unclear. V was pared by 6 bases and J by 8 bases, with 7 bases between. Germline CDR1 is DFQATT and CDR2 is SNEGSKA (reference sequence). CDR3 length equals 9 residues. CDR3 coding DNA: TGCAGTGCCAAACAGGGCTACACCTTC. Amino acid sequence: CSAKQGYTF.

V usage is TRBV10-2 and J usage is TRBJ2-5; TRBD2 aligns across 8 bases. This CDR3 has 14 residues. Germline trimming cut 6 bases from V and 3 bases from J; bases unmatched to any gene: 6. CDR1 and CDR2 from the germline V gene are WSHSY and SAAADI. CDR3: CASRGGLVKETQYF. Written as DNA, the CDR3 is TGCGCCAGCAGAGGGGGACTAGTAAAAGAGACCCAGTACTTC.

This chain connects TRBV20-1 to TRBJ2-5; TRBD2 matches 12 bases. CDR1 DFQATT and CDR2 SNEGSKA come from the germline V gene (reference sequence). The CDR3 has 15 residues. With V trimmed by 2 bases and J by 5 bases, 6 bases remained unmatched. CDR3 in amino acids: CSARSSGGARETQYF. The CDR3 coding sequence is TGCAGTGCTAGATCTAGCGGGGGGGCAAGGGAGACCCAGTACTTC.

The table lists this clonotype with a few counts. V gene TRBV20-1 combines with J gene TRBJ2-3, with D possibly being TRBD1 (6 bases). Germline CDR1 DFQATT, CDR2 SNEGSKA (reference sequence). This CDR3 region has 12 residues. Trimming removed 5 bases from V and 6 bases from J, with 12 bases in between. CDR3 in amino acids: CSARTVSDTQYF. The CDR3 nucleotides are TGCAGTGCTCGGACAGTTAGCGATACGCAGTATTTT.

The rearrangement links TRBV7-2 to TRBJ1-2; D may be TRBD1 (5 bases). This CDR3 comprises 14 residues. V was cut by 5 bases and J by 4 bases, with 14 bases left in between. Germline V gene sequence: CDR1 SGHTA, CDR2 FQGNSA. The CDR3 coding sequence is TGTGCCAGCAGCACCCACGGACACGGCTATGGCTACACCTTC. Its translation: CASSTHGHGYGYTF.

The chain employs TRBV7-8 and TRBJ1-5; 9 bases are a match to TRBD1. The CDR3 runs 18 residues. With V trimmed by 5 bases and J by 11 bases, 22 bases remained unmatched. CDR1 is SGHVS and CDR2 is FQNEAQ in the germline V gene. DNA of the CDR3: TGTGCCAGCAGCCTCTCTCCTCGACAGGGGGTAGCGGTGGAGACCCAGCATTTT. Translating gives CASSLSPRQGVAVETQHF.

The CDR3 bases are TGTGCCAGCAGCCAAACAGGGGGCGAAGGCTACACCTTC. It encodes CASSQTGGEGYTF. This chain uses TRBV12-3 or TRBV12-4 with TRBJ1-2, with TRBD1 identical over 9 bases. The CDR3 runs to 13 residues. The ends lost 6 bases at V and 8 bases at J; junction bases unmatched: 7.

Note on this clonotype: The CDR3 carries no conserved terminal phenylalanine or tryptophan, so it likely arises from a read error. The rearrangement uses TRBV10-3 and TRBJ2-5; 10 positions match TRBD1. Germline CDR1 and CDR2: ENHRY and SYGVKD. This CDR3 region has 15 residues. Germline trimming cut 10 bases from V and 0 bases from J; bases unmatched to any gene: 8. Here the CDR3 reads CANLPGQGYQETQYL. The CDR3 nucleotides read TGTGCCAACCTGCCGGGACAGGGGTACCAAGAGACCCAGTACCTC.

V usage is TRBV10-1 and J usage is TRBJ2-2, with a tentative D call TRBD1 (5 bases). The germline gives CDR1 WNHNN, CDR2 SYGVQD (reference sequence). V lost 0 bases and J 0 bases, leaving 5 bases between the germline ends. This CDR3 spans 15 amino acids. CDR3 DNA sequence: TGCGCCAGCAGTGAGTCCAGGGCGAACACCGGGGAGCTGTTTTTT. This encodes CASSESRANTGELFF.

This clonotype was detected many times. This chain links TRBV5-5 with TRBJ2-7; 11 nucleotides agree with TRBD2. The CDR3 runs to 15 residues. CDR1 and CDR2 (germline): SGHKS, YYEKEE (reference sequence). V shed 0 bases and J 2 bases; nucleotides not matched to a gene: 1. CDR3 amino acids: CASSLGLAGPYEQYF. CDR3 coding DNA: TGTGCCAGCAGCTTGGGACTAGCGGGACCCTACGAGCAGTACTTC.

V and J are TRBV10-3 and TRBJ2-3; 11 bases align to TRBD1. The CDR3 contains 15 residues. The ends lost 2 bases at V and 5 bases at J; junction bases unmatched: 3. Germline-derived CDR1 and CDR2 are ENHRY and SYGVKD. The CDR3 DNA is TGTGCCATCAGTGAGGGACAGGGGGCTGGAGATACGCAGTATTTT. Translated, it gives CAISEGQGAGDTQYF.

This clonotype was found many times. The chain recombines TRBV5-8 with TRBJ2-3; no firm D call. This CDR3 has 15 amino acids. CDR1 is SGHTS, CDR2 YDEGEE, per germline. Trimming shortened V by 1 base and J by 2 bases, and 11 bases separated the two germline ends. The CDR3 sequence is CASSLLAIFTDTQYF. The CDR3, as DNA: TGTGCCAGCAGCTTGTTGGCCATTTTCACAGATACGCAGTATTTT.